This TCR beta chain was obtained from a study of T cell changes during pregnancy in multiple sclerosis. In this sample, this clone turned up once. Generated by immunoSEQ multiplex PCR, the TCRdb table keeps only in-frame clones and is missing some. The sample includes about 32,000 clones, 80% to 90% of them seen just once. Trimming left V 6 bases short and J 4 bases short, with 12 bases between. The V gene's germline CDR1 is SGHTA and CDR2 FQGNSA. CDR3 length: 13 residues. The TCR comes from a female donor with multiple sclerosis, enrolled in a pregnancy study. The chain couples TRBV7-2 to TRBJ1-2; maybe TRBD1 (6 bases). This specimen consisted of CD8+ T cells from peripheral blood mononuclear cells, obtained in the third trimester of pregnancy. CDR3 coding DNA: TGTGCCAGCAGTGGCAGACAGGTCTATGGCTACACCTTC. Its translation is CASSGRQVYGYTF.